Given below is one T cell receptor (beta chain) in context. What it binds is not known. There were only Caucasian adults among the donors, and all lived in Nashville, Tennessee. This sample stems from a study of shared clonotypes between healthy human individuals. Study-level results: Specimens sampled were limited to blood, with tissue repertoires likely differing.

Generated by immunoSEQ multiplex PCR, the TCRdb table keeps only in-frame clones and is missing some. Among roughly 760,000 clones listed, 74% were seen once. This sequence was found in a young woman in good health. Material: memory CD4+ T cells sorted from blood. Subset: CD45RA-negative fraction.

The CDR3 loop is CASSISRARDRGYQPQHF. The CDR3 DNA reads as TGTGCCAGTAGTATTTCGAGGGCCCGGGACAGGGGATATCAGCCCCAGCATTTT. The V call is TRBV19, the J call TRBJ1-5; the match to TRBD1 covers 10 bases. Germline V lookup: CDR1 LNHDA, CDR2 SQIVND (reference sequence). V trimming: 3 bases; J trimming: 5 bases; junction bases outside the gene matches: 13. CDR3 length: 18 amino acids. Full variable domain (remainder filled in from reference TRBV19 and TRBJ1-5): DGGITQSPKYLFRKEGQNVTLSCEQNLNHDAMYWYRQDPGQGLRLIYYSQIVNDFQKGDIAEGYSVSREKKESFPLTVTSAQKNPTAFYLCASSISRARDRGYQPQHFGDGTRLSIL.